The 23 T cell receptor beta chains in this list originate from one sample, sequenced in a study of beta chain features in type 1 diabetes. Study results and limitations: People with Type 1 diabetes carried modestly yet significantly shorter TCRB CDR3s in all four CD4+ subsets.

No antigen has been identified for these receptors. Reverse transcribing all isolated RNA meant expressed TCRB transcripts were sequenced. The data were produced by immunoSEQ multiplex PCR, yet TCRdb's version contains in-frame clones alone and is incomplete. Among 300,000 to 350,000 clones listed, 7% to 10% were seen once. The source material was central memory CD4+ T cells from blood. These receptors were obtained from a young man with type 1 diabetes.

V and J are TRBV4-1 and TRBJ2-2, with D maybe TRBD2 (6 bases). Germline V gene data show CDR1 as MGHRA and CDR2 as YSYEKL. Between the trimmed V and J ends, which lost 4 bases and 4 bases, there was a span of 16 bases. The CDR3 consists of 16 residues. Written as DNA, the CDR3 is TGCGCCAGCAGCCGTTCCCGGGAGAGGGGCACCGGGGAGCTGTTTTTT. It encodes CASSRSRERGTGELFF.

This clone has a handful of counts. This chain uses TRBV28 with TRBJ2-7; D may match TRBD1 or TRBD2 (5 bases each). V was pared by 4 bases and J by 3 bases, with 10 bases between. Germline assignment: CDR1 MDHEN and CDR2 SYDVKM. The CDR3 has 13 residues. The CDR3 reads CASSYGARYEQYF. CDR3 nucleotide sequence: TGTGCCAGCAGTTACGGGGCTCGCTACGAGCAGTACTTC.

In its sample, this clone was seen a few times. This chain connects TRBV2 to TRBJ2-1; 11 nucleotides match TRBD2. This CDR3 has 14 amino acids. Germline CDR1 SNHLY, CDR2 FYNNEI. After removal of 6 bases from V and 8 bases from J, the junction contained 6 bases not matched to a gene. This CDR3 reads CASRGLAEGDEQFF. The CDR3 nucleotides read TGTGCCAGCAGGGGACTAGCGGAAGGGGATGAGCAGTTCTTC.

This clone was seen only a few times. V gene TRBV6-4 combines with J gene TRBJ2-3; perhaps TRBD2 as D (5 bases). The V end lost 3 bases, the J end lost 4 bases, and 11 bases lay between the germline ends. CDR1 is MRHNA, CDR2 SNTAGT, per germline. This CDR3 region has 14 residues. CDR3 protein: CASSERGKADTQYF. CDR3 coding DNA: TGTGCCAGCAGTGAGAGAGGGAAAGCAGATACGCAGTATTTT.

The chain joins TRBV5-6 to TRBJ2-2, with D tentatively TRBD1 (5 bases). Between the trimmed V and J ends, which lost 3 bases and 6 bases, there was a span of 18 bases. Germline assignment: CDR1 SGHDT and CDR2 YYEEEE. CDR3 length: 16 amino acids. As DNA, the CDR3 is TGTGCCAGCAGCTCGATAAGGCAGGGTGCTGCCGGGGAGCTGTTTTTT. It encodes CASSSIRQGAAGELFF.

This rearrangement joins TRBV2 to TRBJ1-2; D is uncertain. This CDR3 contains 13 residues. Germline V gene lookup returns CDR1 SNHLY and CDR2 FYNNEI. The V end lost 3 bases, the J end lost 3 bases, and 8 bases lay between the germline ends. The CDR3 coding sequence is TGTGCCAGCAGTGATGGTCGGGACTATGGCTACACCTTC. Translation: CASSDGRDYGYTF.

This clone has only a few counts. The chain uses TRBV25-1 and TRBJ1-6; D is undetermined. Germline loops: CDR1 MGHDK, CDR2 SYGVNS. Trimming cost V 8 bases and J 9 bases, with 11 bases left between them. CDR3 length: 12 residues. The CDR3 nucleotides are TGTGCCAGCCAGGATCGAGGTTCACCCCTCCACTTT. Its protein is CASQDRGSPLHF. Variable domain in full (rest from reference TRBV25-1 and TRBJ1-6): EADIYQTPRYLVIGTGKKITLECSQTMGHDKMYWYQQDPGMELHLIHYSYGVNSTEKGDLSSESTVSRIRTEHFPLTLESARPSHTSQYLCASQDRGSPLHFGNGTRLTVT.

The V call is TRBV7-2, the J call TRBJ2-2, with D hard to call. Germline V CDR1 and CDR2: SGHTA, FQGNSA. V was shortened by 5 bases and J by 3 bases, with 4 bases between the two germline ends. The CDR3 is 12 residues long. This CDR3 is CASSLYTGELFF. Here the CDR3 DNA reads TGTGCCAGCAGCCTATACACCGGGGAGCTGTTTTTT.

This clone appeared many times. The rearrangement joins TRBV2 to TRBJ2-5, with D perhaps TRBD2 (6 bases). V shed 8 bases and J shed 5 bases, with 15 bases lying between them. CDR3 length: 13 amino acids. Germline V gene lookup returns CDR1 SNHLY and CDR2 FYNNEI. CDR3 sequence reads: CASLRGRSETQYF. CDR3 sequence (DNA): TGTGCCAGCCTCCGGGGGAGAAGTGAGACCCAGTACTTC.

In its sample, this clone was seen a few times. This chain uses TRBV5-1 with TRBJ2-5; maybe TRBD2 (5 bases). The CDR3 runs 15 residues. V was clipped by 2 bases and J by 5 bases, with 16 bases between them. Germline V gene lookup returns CDR1 SGHRS and CDR2 YFSETQ. In nucleotides, the CDR3 is TGCGCCAGCAGCTTAAGCGGCCTGACGGGCGAGACCCAGTACTTC. It specifies CASSLSGLTGETQYF.

This clone was observed a handful of times. An end of the junction differs from the germline gene, which may be a read error. This chain uses TRBV5-1 with TRBJ2-2; D may correspond to TRBD1 or TRBD2 (5 bases each). The germline CDR1 and CDR2 sequences are SGHRS and YFSETQ. This CDR3 comprises 15 residues. CDR3 bases: TGCGCCAGCAGTTTGGGGACGAGGAACACCGGGGAGCTGTTTTTT. Encoded protein: CASSLGTRNTGELFF. Together with reference TRBV5-1 and TRBJ2-2, the CDR3 gives the full variable domain: KAGVTQTPRYLIKTRGQQVTLSCSPISGHRSVSWYQQTPGQGLQFLFEYFSETQRNKGNFPGRFSGRQFSNSRSEMNVSTLELGDSALYLCASSLGTRNTGELFFGEGSRLTVL.

The CDR3 nucleotides read TGTGCCAGAAGCTTCCTTGATTGTAGGCGGAGCAATCAGCCCCAGCATTTT. Amino acids: CARSFLDCRRSNQPQHF. This sequence joins TRBV7-5 and TRBJ1-5. TRBV7-5 represents a pseudogene. The CDR3 has 17 residues.

This clone was observed a handful of times. The V gene is TRBV5-1, the J gene TRBJ2-3; D may correspond to TRBD1 or TRBD2 (5 bases each). V was clipped by 1 base and J by 2 bases, with 11 bases between them. CDR3 size: 15 residues. Germline V gene sequence: CDR1 SGHRS, CDR2 YFSETQ. This chain's CDR3 is CASSLTGTNTDTQYF. For the CDR3, the DNA is TGCGCCAGCAGCTTGACCGGGACCAACACAGATACGCAGTATTTT.

J is TRBJ1-5 and V is TRBV2, with TRBD1 as a possible D gene (6 bases). Germline V lookup: CDR1 SNHLY, CDR2 FYNNEI. The CDR3 consists of 14 residues. Trimming pared 6 bases from V and 6 bases from J, leaving 15 bases between. The CDR3 spells CASRSGPGVQPQHF. The CDR3 DNA sequence: TGTGCCAGCAGGAGCGGGCCAGGGGTTCAGCCCCAGCATTTT.

Ten or more counts support this clone. J is TRBJ2-1 and V is TRBV5-1; no reliable D call. Germline V CDR1 and CDR2: SGHRS, YFSETQ. V lost 0 bases and J 12 bases, leaving 7 bases between the germline ends. CDR3 size: 11 residues. The CDR3 region has the DNA TGCGCCAGCAGCTTGGAGGGCTTGCAGTTCTTC. This encodes CASSLEGLQFF.

A few counts support this clone. The chain carries TRBV6-4 and TRBJ2-1; 9 bases fit TRBD2. Germline V gene sequence: CDR1 MRHNA, CDR2 SNTAGT. V was clipped by 3 bases and J by 1 base; unmatched bases: 1. CDR3 length: 15 residues. The CDR3 DNA sequence: TGTGCCAGCAGTGATCTAGCGGGGTCCTACAATGAGCAGTTCTTC. Its translation: CASSDLAGSYNEQFF.

This clone occurred a few times. This sequence joins TRBV5-6 and TRBJ2-5, with 8 positions matching TRBD1. The CDR3 loop spans 15 amino acids. The V gene's germline CDR1 is SGHDT and CDR2 YYEEEE. J lost 5 bases, V lost 4 bases, and 10 bases had no gene match. In DNA, the CDR3 is TGTGCCAGCAGCCCGATAGGACAGGGTGGGGAGACCCAGTACTTC. This codes for CASSPIGQGGETQYF. Variable domain in full (rest from reference TRBV5-6 and TRBJ2-5): DAGVTQSPTHLIKTRGQQVTLRCSPKSGHDTVSWYQQALGQGPQFIFQYYEEEERQRGNFPDRFSGHQFPNYSSELNVNALLLGDSALYLCASSPIGQGGETQYFGPGTRLLVL.

To note about this clone: This may come from a read error, since a much larger clone is one base off. Different DNA sequences within this sample yield the same CDR3. The chain combines TRBV7-9 with TRBJ2-5, with D uncertain. Trimming cost V 3 bases and J 1 base, with 0 bases left between them. This CDR3 has 11 residues. Germline loops: CDR1 SEHNR, CDR2 FQNEAQ (reference sequence). Written as DNA, the CDR3 is TGTGCCAGCAGCTTCCAAGAGACCCAGTACTTC. It encodes CASSFQETQYF.

This clone was detected a few times. Other DNA sequences in this sample translate to the same CDR3. The chain combines TRBV18 with TRBJ2-3; D unclear. The V gene's germline CDR1 is KGHSH and CDR2 LQKENI. The CDR3 loop spans 12 amino acids. With 3 bases removed from V and 1 base from J, the gap between germline ends came to 2 bases. CDR3 sequence (DNA): TGTGCCAGCTCACCGGGCACAGATACGCAGTATTTT. Amino acids: CASSPGTDTQYF.

The rearrangement uses TRBV30 and TRBJ2-6; D gene ambiguous. Per germline, CDR1 GTSNPN and CDR2 SVGIG (reference sequence). The V end was cut by 3 bases, the J end by 1 base, with 7 bases between. The CDR3 runs 14 residues. CDR3 DNA sequence: TGTGCCTGGAGCCTACTTTCTGGGGCCAACGTCCTGACTTTC. Protein sequence: CAWSLLSGANVLTF.

This clone was found a few times. Other DNA sequences within the sample encode an identical CDR3. The gene calls are TRBV9 and TRBJ2-3; TRBD2 aligns across 11 bases. V lost 0 bases, J lost 3 bases, and 3 bases stayed unmatched. The CDR3 is 16 residues long. CDR1 is SGDLS and CDR2 is YYNGEE in the germline V gene. The CDR3 reads CASSVGASGGTDTQYF. In DNA form, the CDR3 reads TGTGCCAGCAGCGTAGGGGCTAGCGGGGGGACAGATACGCAGTATTTT.

V usage is TRBV6-5 and J usage is TRBJ1-1; D gene ambiguous. The CDR3 extends over 12 amino acids. Germline-derived CDR1 and CDR2 are MNHEY and SVGAGI. V shed 8 bases and J shed 1 base, with 8 bases lying between them. The DNA of the CDR3 is TGTGCCAGCGAGGACGGGAACACTGAAGCTTTCTTT. This gives the protein CASEDGNTEAFF.

Worth noting for this clone: A much larger clone is a single base away; this may be a read error. Different DNA sequences within this sample yield the same CDR3. This chain links TRBV18 with TRBJ2-1; D may match TRBD1 or TRBD2 (5 bases each). V dropped 0 bases and J dropped 6 bases, with 9 bases sitting between them. The CDR3 loop spans 14 amino acids. The germline gives CDR1 KGHSH, CDR2 LQKENI. The DNA of the CDR3 is TGTGCCAGCTCACCACCGTCAGGGACCAATGAGCAGTTCTTC. The encoded protein is CASSPPSGTNEQFF. Full variable domain (rest looked up from reference TRBV18 and TRBJ2-1): NAGVMQNPRHLVRRRGQEARLRCSPMKGHSHVYWYRQLPEEGLKFMVYLQKENIIDESGMPKERFSAEFPKEGPSILRIQQVVRGDSAAYFCASSPPSGTNEQFFGPGTRLTVL.